Following are 14 T cell receptor beta chains from one sample sequenced in a study of blood T cell repertoires in COVID-19. Data came from immunoSEQ multiplex PCR; TCRdb stores just in-frame clones and leaves some out. This sample has approximately 140,000 clones, with 80% found just once. Source material: peripheral blood. Every receptor here comes from a man aged 55 to 69 with active or convalescent COVID-19.

The chain combines TRBV28 with TRBJ2-2, with 10 bases matching TRBD2. The V segment lost 4 bases and the J segment 2 bases; nucleotides outside the gene matches: 4. CDR3 length: 16 amino acids. The germline CDR1 and CDR2 sequences are MDHEN and SYDVKM. The CDR3 is CASSSPSGRNTGELFF. CDR3 nucleotide sequence: TGTGCCAGCAGTTCACCTAGCGGGAGAAACACCGGGGAGCTGTTTTTT.

The rearrangement links TRBV3-1 (or the pseudogene TRBV3-2) to TRBJ1-4, with D possibly being TRBD1 (6 bases). This CDR3 region has 18 residues. Trimming removed 0 bases from V and 1 base from J, with 15 bases in between. The germline CDR1 and CDR2 sequences are LGHDT and YNNKEL (reference sequence). CDR3 DNA: TGTGCCAGCAGCCAAGAAACAGGGTTCCGACTAACTAATGAAAAACTGTTTTTT. It yields the protein CASSQETGFRLTNEKLFF.

The V gene is TRBV18, the J gene TRBJ1-1, with D possibly matching TRBD1 (5 bases). Germline CDR1 is KGHSH and CDR2 is LQKENI. CDR3 length: 15 amino acids. The V and J ends lost 3 bases and 3 bases respectively, with 14 bases between them. The CDR3 DNA is TGTGCCAGCTCACCCCCGTCGGGGGGGGACACTGAAGCTTTCTTT. Its protein product is CASSPPSGGDTEAFF.

This chain uses TRBV4-3 with TRBJ2-1; TRBD2 agrees at 10 bases. CDR3 length: 15 residues. The germline CDR1 and CDR2 sequences are LGHNA and YSLEER. With V trimmed by 3 bases and J by 3 bases, 2 bases remained unmatched. CDR3 coding DNA: TGCGCCAGCAGCCATCTAGCGGGAGACTACAATGAGCAGTTCTTC. Its translation: CASSHLAGDYNEQFF.

A few counts support this clone. This sequence joins TRBV5-6 and TRBJ2-2; the match to TRBD2 covers 8 bases. CDR3 length: 16 amino acids. V was clipped by 7 bases and J by 3 bases; unmatched bases: 11. Germline V gene sequence: CDR1 SGHDT, CDR2 YYEEEE. The CDR3 bases are TGTGCCAGCTTCCAGCAGGTAGCGGGATACACCGGGGAGCTGTTTTTT. Protein: CASFQQVAGYTGELFF.

In nucleotides, the CDR3 is TGTGCCAGCCCCCAGGATAGCAATCAGCCCCAGCATTTT. This codes for CASPQDSNQPQHF. The chain joins TRBV28 to TRBJ1-5; D gene unclear. CDR3 length equals 13 residues. Germline CDR1 reads MDHEN; CDR2 reads SYDVKM. Trimming shortened V by 8 bases and J by 0 bases, and 8 bases separated the two germline ends.

The chain is built from TRBV28 and TRBJ2-5, with TRBD1 matching 8 bases. Germline CDR1 and CDR2: MDHEN and SYDVKM. V shed 3 bases and J 7 bases; nucleotides not matched to a gene: 10. CDR3 length equals 15 residues. The CDR3 DNA is TGTGCCAGCAGTTTGCCGGGACAGGTTTTAGGGACCCAGTACTTC. The encoded protein is CASSLPGQVLGTQYF.

This clone appeared once. The chain employs TRBV6-1 and TRBJ1-5, with D possibly TRBD1 on 5 matching bases. This CDR3 comprises 16 residues. CDR1 and CDR2 from the germline V gene are MNHNS and SASEGT. V lost 2 bases to trimming and J lost 4 bases, with 15 bases between them. CDR3 residues: CASSESRGLRNQPQHF. In DNA form, the CDR3 reads TGTGCCAGCAGTGAAAGCCGGGGACTTAGAAATCAGCCCCAGCATTTT.

V usage is TRBV23-1 and J usage is TRBJ1-1; D is undetermined. TRBV23-1 qualifies as an ORF whose function is uncertain. The CDR3 is made up of 18 amino acids. The V end lost 0 bases, the J end lost 0 bases, and 17 bases lay between the germline ends. The CDR3 nucleotides read TGCGCCAGCAGTCAATCGAAAAGAGGTAAGGCTATGAACACTGAAGCTTTCTTT. Protein product: CASSQSKRGKAMNTEAFF.

The rearrangement links TRBV28 to TRBJ2-3, with 11 bases lining up with TRBD1. CDR3 length: 15 residues. Trimming cost V 6 bases and J 5 bases; bases outside gene matches: 7. Germline values: CDR1 MDHEN, CDR2 SYDVKM. The CDR3 is CASSPAGQGEDTQYF. Here the CDR3 DNA reads TGTGCCAGCAGCCCCGCGGGACAGGGGGAAGATACGCAGTATTTT.

The chain links TRBV19 to TRBJ2-1, with 8 bases matching TRBD2. From germline, CDR1 is LNHDA and CDR2 SQIVND (reference sequence). The CDR3 length is 15 residues. Trimming at V came to 6 bases and at J to 5 bases, leaving 9 bases not matched to a gene. CDR3 DNA sequence: TGTGCCAGTAGGCCCAGCGGGGGAGGCCACAATGAGCAGTTCTTC. It yields the protein CASRPSGGGHNEQFF.

This rearrangement joins TRBV5-1 to TRBJ2-7, with D maybe TRBD1 (6 bases). The germline V and J ends were trimmed by 6 bases and 5 bases, with 9 bases remaining between them. This CDR3 contains 11 residues. The germline V gene has CDR1 SGHRS and CDR2 YFSETQ. CDR3 nucleotide sequence: TGCGCCAGCAAGGGGGAGAACGAGCAGTACTTC. It codes for CASKGENEQYF.

This clone was seen more than once but under ten times. The chain uses TRBV19 and TRBJ2-5, with TRBD1 matching 11 bases. Germline V gene sequence: CDR1 LNHDA, CDR2 SQIVND (reference sequence). The CDR3 has 15 residues. The V segment lost 3 bases and the J segment 4 bases; nucleotides outside the gene matches: 4. CDR3 sequence reads: CASSIRGTGGETQYF. Here the CDR3 DNA reads TGTGCCAGTAGTATTAGGGGGACAGGGGGAGAGACCCAGTACTTC.

CDR3 in DNA: TGCGCCAGCAGCCCTGTGGCGGGAGTCTACAATGAGCAGTTCTTC. Translated: CASSPVAGVYNEQFF. V is TRBV5-1 and J is TRBJ2-1; 7 bases are a match to TRBD2. V lost 4 bases to trimming and J lost 3 bases; unmatched junction nucleotides: 7. This CDR3 is 15 amino acids long. Germline values: CDR1 SGHRS, CDR2 YFSETQ.